The 19 T cell receptor beta chains below come from one sample, sequenced in a study of T cells in Graves' hyperthyroidism and ophthalmopathy. RNA transcripts were the template for amplifying TCR beta CDR3 regions. HTBI primers were the set used in a first-round RT-PCR of the TCR CDR3. TCRdb re-analysed the multiplex PCR reads in MiXCR, keeping a single row per CDR3 protein. Altogether approximately 610,000 distinct CDR3 sequences are present, roughly 15% being singletons, with the ten largest covering over 3.5%. Sequenced material: blood. These receptors all come from a woman between 35 and 50 years old with Graves' ophthalmopathy.

There are many counts of this clonotype. The chain recombines TRBV13 with TRBJ2-2; no definite D call. Germline CDR1 and CDR2: PRHDT and FYEKMQ (reference sequence). Trimming shortened V by 4 bases and J by 7 bases, and 10 bases separated the two germline ends. The CDR3 covers 13 residues. The CDR3, as DNA: TGTGCCAGCAGCTCAGACGCTCTCGGGGAGCTGTTTTTT. Protein: CASSSDALGELFF.

This clonotype was seen at least ten times. The chain joins TRBV6-5 to TRBJ2-7; no clear D gene. In germline, CDR1 is MNHEY, CDR2 SVGAGI. The CDR3 has 13 residues. Trimming took off 0 bases at V and 4 bases at J, with 7 bases between the two ends. CDR3 DNA: TGTGCCAGCAGTTACTCAGGAGAGTACGAGCAGTACTTC. Translation: CASSYSGEYEQYF.

This clonotype was detected ten times or more. CDR3 residues: CASSLSTAGGAGELFF. CDR3 DNA: TGTGCCAGCAGTTTATCCACGGCGGGGGGGGCCGGGGAGCTGTTTTTT. The chain combines TRBV28 with TRBJ2-2; 9 bases match TRBD2. Germline assignment: CDR1 MDHEN and CDR2 SYDVKM. Unmatched junction bases numbered 6, after V lost 1 base and J lost 6 bases. The CDR3 has 16 amino acids.

The V and J genes are TRBV6-5 and TRBJ2-2, with TRBD2 as a possible D gene (6 bases). V was cut by 0 bases and J by 5 bases, with 13 bases left in between. The CDR3 is made up of 16 amino acids. Germline V lookup: CDR1 MNHEY, CDR2 SVGAGI. This chain's CDR3 is CASSYSPGGRTGELFF. The DNA for the CDR3 is TGTGCCAGCAGTTACTCCCCAGGAGGGCGAACCGGGGAGCTGTTTTTT.

Many counts were recorded for this clonotype. The rearrangement uses TRBV30 and TRBJ1-2, with 7 nucleotides matching TRBD1. From germline, CDR1 is GTSNPN and CDR2 SVGIG (reference sequence). V was clipped by 0 bases and J by 4 bases; unmatched bases: 8. The CDR3 covers 15 residues. The CDR3 sequence: CAWSVSAGGSYGYTF. The CDR3 DNA sequence: TGTGCCTGGAGTGTCAGCGCAGGGGGTAGCTATGGCTACACCTTC.

This clonotype was seen ten or more times. J is TRBJ2-7 and V is TRBV7-3; a possible D gene is TRBD1 (5 bases). The CDR3 is made up of 12 amino acids. Germline V gives CDR1 SGHTA, CDR2 FQGTGA. Trimming pared 5 bases from V and 5 bases from J, leaving 10 bases between. DNA for the CDR3: TGTGCCAGCAGCGACCAGGGCCACGAGCAGTACTTC. It specifies CASSDQGHEQYF.

A remark on this clonotype: At one end the junction does not follow the germline gene, possibly because of a read error. CDR3 sequence (DNA): TGTGCCAACAGCCCCGGGACAGGGGGGCGGTATGGCTACACCTTC. Amino acid sequence: CANSPGTGGRYGYTF. V gene TRBV11-2 combines with J gene TRBJ1-2; TRBD1 matches 11 bases. The germline V gene has CDR1 SGHAT and CDR2 FQNNGV. The CDR3 runs to 15 residues.

This chain uses TRBV24-1 with TRBJ2-5; 13 bases line up with TRBD2. The V and J ends lost 4 bases and 2 bases, in that order; junction bases with no gene match: 6. CDR1 and CDR2 from the germline V gene are KGHDR and SFDVKD. This CDR3 spans 17 amino acids. The CDR3 DNA is TGTGCCACCAGTGAGCCAACTAGCGGGAGGGAGCAAGAGACCCAGTACTTC. Its protein is CATSEPTSGREQETQYF.

This clonotype was observed many times. The chain joins TRBV7-3 to TRBJ2-5, with 7 bases identical to TRBD2. CDR1 is SGHTA and CDR2 is FQGTGA in the germline V gene. This CDR3 has 13 residues. V shed 5 bases and J 2 bases; nucleotides not matched to a gene: 2. In nucleotides, the CDR3 is TGTGCCAGCAGCAGGACTAGTCAAGAGACCCAGTACTTC. Translated, it gives CASSRTSQETQYF.

This clonotype was recorded at least ten times. The rearrangement links TRBV27 to TRBJ1-1; TRBD1 agrees at 9 bases. The CDR3 has 14 amino acids. V gave up 6 bases and J gave up 1 base; unmatched junction bases: 3. From germline, CDR1 is MNHEY and CDR2 SMNVEV (reference sequence). CDR3 nucleotides: TGTGCCAGCAGGCTGACAGGGGGGAACACTGAAGCTTTCTTT. It is translated as CASRLTGGNTEAFF.

This clonotype was seen at least ten times. This chain connects TRBV30 to TRBJ2-2; TRBD1 might be the D (5 bases). V was shortened by 2 bases and J by 4 bases, with 8 bases between the two germline ends. The CDR3 extends over 13 amino acids. Germline CDR1 GTSNPN, CDR2 SVGIG (reference sequence). CDR3 region: CAWSSGLTGELFF. In DNA form, the CDR3 reads TGTGCCTGGAGTTCAGGGCTCACCGGGGAGCTGTTTTTT.

This clonotype was counted at least ten times. V and J are TRBV6-5 and TRBJ1-3; TRBD1 matches at 10 bases. Germline-derived CDR1 and CDR2 are MNHEY and SVGAGI. The CDR3 is 16 amino acids. With V trimmed by 6 bases and J by 6 bases, 11 bases remained unmatched. The chain's CDR3 is CASSSPSGTGVNTIYF. In DNA form, the CDR3 reads TGTGCCAGCAGCTCCCCGTCCGGGACAGGGGTAAACACCATATATTTT.

V gene TRBV7-2 combines with J gene TRBJ2-7; D may be TRBD2 (5 bases). Germline V gene data show CDR1 as SGHTA and CDR2 as FQGNSA. This CDR3 region has 12 residues. Trimming pared 1 base from V and 9 bases from J, leaving 10 bases between. The CDR3 coding sequence is TGTGCCAGCAGCTTAGTGGCGCGGGTGCAGTACTTC. Amino acids: CASSLVARVQYF.

This clonotype has a count of ten or more. The chain employs TRBV12-3 or TRBV12-4 and TRBJ2-5; D gene uncertain. The CDR3 runs to 15 residues. Deletions cut 5 bases from V and 0 bases from J, with 13 bases between. The CDR3 DNA reads as TGTGCCAGCAGTCCTGGAATATCGTACCAAGAGACCCAGTACTTC. It is translated as CASSPGISYQETQYF.

The CDR3 region is CASSRGGLWTEAFF. In nucleotides, the CDR3 is TGTGCCAGTAGTAGGGGGGGACTGTGGACTGAAGCTTTCTTT. The chain employs TRBV19 and TRBJ1-1; the D gene is possibly TRBD1 (5 bases). Germline V gene sequence: CDR1 LNHDA, CDR2 SQIVND (reference sequence). V was shortened by 4 bases and J by 5 bases, with 14 bases between the two germline ends. This CDR3 spans 14 amino acids.

This clonotype was recorded many times. The chain employs TRBV4-3 and TRBJ1-2; possibly TRBD1 for D (5 bases). V lost 0 bases, J lost 10 bases, and 12 bases lay in between. Germline V gene sequence: CDR1 LGHNA, CDR2 YSLEER. The CDR3 has 13 residues. The CDR3 is CASSQEGERDYTF. The DNA for the CDR3 is TGCGCCAGCAGCCAAGAAGGGGAGAGGGACTACACCTTC.

This clonotype showed up just a few times. This sequence joins TRBV4-3 and TRBJ2-2; D not resolved. V lost 0 bases and J 5 bases, leaving 16 bases between the germline ends. This CDR3 is 17 amino acids long. Germline V gene lookup returns CDR1 LGHNA and CDR2 YSLEER. In DNA form, the CDR3 reads TGCGCCAGCAGCCAAGACGACGCTGTACTTCTAACCGGGGAGCTGTTTTTT. Translating it yields CASSQDDAVLLTGELFF.

The V call is TRBV7-9, the J call TRBJ1-5; D is undetermined. The V end lost 2 bases, the J end lost 5 bases, and 4 bases lay between the germline ends. This CDR3 has 12 amino acids. Per the germline V gene, CDR1 is SEHNR and CDR2 is FQNEAQ (reference sequence). CDR3 protein: CASSLIDQPQHF. CDR3 DNA: TGTGCCAGCAGCTTAATCGATCAGCCCCAGCATTTT.

This clonotype was observed many times. The V and J genes are TRBV28 and TRBJ2-5; tentatively, D is TRBD1 or TRBD2 (6 bases each). Trimming pared 6 bases from V and 4 bases from J, leaving 15 bases between. Germline CDR1 and CDR2: MDHEN and SYDVKM. The length of the CDR3 is 14 residues. CDR3 DNA sequence: TGTGCCAGCAGCCCCGCCGGGGGCGTAGAGACCCAGTACTTC. Protein: CASSPAGGVETQYF.